Below, 15 T cell receptor beta chains from the same sample are listed, as sequenced in a study of tumor-infiltrating lymphocytes in primary liver carcinoma. A constant-region primer served to make TCR beta cDNA from roughly 500 ng total RNA. Libraries for TCR beta were built through three nested multiplex PCR rounds, which together made up a slightly modified ARM-PCR procedure. The first two PCR rounds used TRBV1-TRBV30 primers with a Cbeta primer, roughly 10 cycles each. From the multiplex PCR reads, TCRdb called clonotypes with MiXCR, one entry per CDR3 protein. The top ten clones hold 10% to 15% of a sample with under 110,000 distinct CDR3 sequences, around two thirds of them seen once. For each extraction, RNA and DNA were obtained together from around 20-30 mg of unsorted bulk tissue. The specimen was liver tumor tissue from sampling region 2. Subset specified: tumor region T2, inferior pole. These receptors were collected from a woman aged 60-70 years with primary liver carcinoma and hepatitis B virus infection.

Concerning this clonotype: A much larger clone sits a single nucleotide away, making a read error possible. The CDR3 DNA follows: TGTGCCAGCAGCCGGGGGGACAGATATGGCTACATCTTC. Its translation: CASSRGDRYGYIF. This chain connects TRBV7-9 to TRBJ1-2, with TRBD1 matching 7 bases. The germline V gene has CDR1 SEHNR and CDR2 FQNEAQ (reference sequence). The length of the CDR3 is 13 residues.

This clonotype is medium-sized. V usage is TRBV11-1 and J usage is TRBJ2-3, with D hard to call. Per the germline V gene, CDR1 is SGHAT and CDR2 is FQDESV (reference sequence). CDR3 size: 16 residues. The germline V and J ends were trimmed by 3 bases and 2 bases, with 15 bases remaining between them. CDR3 amino acids: CASSLENSRTTDTQYF. CDR3 coding DNA: TGTGCCAGCAGCTTGGAGAACTCGCGGACCACAGATACGCAGTATTTT.

This clonotype was detected ten times or more. The rearrangement joins TRBV12-3 or TRBV12-4 to TRBJ2-2; D is possibly TRBD1 (5 bases). V lost 6 bases to trimming and J lost 6 bases, with 11 bases between them. This CDR3 contains 13 residues. CDR3 nucleotides: TGTGCCAGCAGACCACAAGGGGCCGGGGAGCTGTTTTTT. Protein product: CASRPQGAGELFF.

With respect to this clonotype: A much bigger clone sits one base away, suggesting this may be a read error. The chain carries TRBV4-1 and TRBJ1-3; 7 bases are shared with TRBD1. Germline V gene data show CDR1 as MGHRA and CDR2 as YSYEKL. The CDR3 sequence is 16 residues long. The CDR3 DNA reads TGCACCAGCAGCCAAGAGGACAGGAATACTGGAAACACCATATATTTT. It is translated as CTSSQEDRNTGNTIYF.

To note about this clonotype: At one of its ends the junction is not consistent with the germline gene, which may arise from a read error. Here the CDR3 DNA reads TGTCCCAGCAGCCAAACTCAGGGTGTCCCCAATGGCTACACCTTC. It yields the protein CPSSQTQGVPNGYTF. The chain recombines TRBV4-2 with TRBJ1-2, with D possibly matching TRBD1 (5 bases). The CDR3 runs to 15 residues. The V gene's germline CDR1 is LGHNA and CDR2 YNFKEQ.

This chain connects TRBV6-1 to TRBJ2-7, with a tentative D call TRBD2 (6 bases). Germline CDR1 reads MNHNS; CDR2 reads SASEGT. V was shortened by 8 bases and J by 2 bases, with 13 bases between the two germline ends. There are 13 residues in the CDR3. The CDR3 is CASWRGGPYEQYF. DNA for the CDR3: TGTGCCAGCTGGAGGGGCGGACCCTACGAGCAGTACTTC.

On this clonotype itself: Compared with germline, one end of the junction differs, possibly owing to a read error. This sequence joins TRBV11-3 and TRBJ2-1; TRBD1 might be the D (5 bases). This CDR3 has 14 residues. CDR1 and CDR2 (germline): SGHNT, YENEEA. For the CDR3, the DNA is TGTGCCAGCAGCTTAGATCACGTGGACAATGAGCTGTTCTTC. Encoded protein: CASSLDHVDNELFF.

In its sample, this clonotype was seen a few times. A read error may be the cause here, since a much bigger clone is one base away. The chain combines TRBV4-1 with TRBJ2-5; possible D gene TRBD1, 5 bases. The CDR3 covers 15 residues. V was cut by 0 bases and J by 8 bases, with 16 bases left in between. Germline-derived CDR1 and CDR2 are MGHRA and YSYEKL. CDR3 bases: TGCGCCAGCAGCCAAGATCTTGGCCAGACAGATACCCAGTACTTC. Protein product: CASSQDLGQTDTQYF.

This chain connects TRBV11-3 to TRBJ1-1, with 7 bases fitting TRBD1. Per the germline V gene, CDR1 is SGHNT and CDR2 is YENEEA. This CDR3 is 16 amino acids long. V lost 2 bases to trimming and J lost 11 bases; unmatched junction nucleotides: 17. CDR3 in amino acids: CASSLTPSYAQGGAFF. DNA of the CDR3: TGTGCCAGCAGCTTAACCCCCAGCTACGCTCAGGGGGGGGCTTTCTTT.

Concerning this clonotype itself: The CDR3 does not close with the conserved phenylalanine or tryptophan, likely indicating a read error. The chain couples TRBV6-1 to TRBJ2-3; D gene ambiguous. Trimming left V 10 bases short and J 1 base short, with 15 bases between. From germline, CDR1 is MNHNS and CDR2 SASEGT. This CDR3 spans 14 amino acids. The CDR3 sequence: CATNPFGGTDTQYL. Written as DNA, the CDR3 is TGTGCCACCAACCCATTTGGGGGCACAGATACGCAGTATCTT.

The gene calls are TRBV12-3 or TRBV12-4 and TRBJ2-1; tentatively, D is TRBD2 (5 bases). V gave up 3 bases and J gave up 3 bases, with 12 bases separating them. The CDR3 length is 15 residues. The CDR3 DNA is TGTGCCAGCAGTTTGAGGGATAGCGTCTACAATGAGCAGTTCTTC. Translating it yields CASSLRDSVYNEQFF.

The gene calls are TRBV18 and TRBJ2-6, with D unclear. V was cut by 1 base and J by 2 bases, with 15 bases left in between. From germline, CDR1 is KGHSH and CDR2 LQKENI. CDR3 length: 18 residues. The CDR3 DNA follows: TGTGCCAGCTCACCACAACATAATCGGCTTCCTGGGGCCAACGTCCTGACTTTC. Its translation is CASSPQHNRLPGANVLTF. Combining the CDR3 with reference TRBV18 and TRBJ2-6 gives the whole variable domain NAGVMQNPRHLVRRRGQEARLRCSPMKGHSHVYWYRQLPEEGLKFMVYLQKENIIDESGMPKERFSAEFPKEGPSILRIQQVVRGDSAAYFCASSPQHNRLPGANVLTFGAGSRLTVL.

Points on this clonotype: It is unclear where the CDR3 begins or ends on the DNA, so no DNA is shown, and the CDR3 is as TCRdb lists it. J is TRBJ1-2 and V is TRBV7-8; the table's D gene call, TRBD1, was not cross checked with the DNA. Germline CDR1 is SGHVS and CDR2 is FQNEAQ. 17 amino acids form the CDR3, both terminal residues included. The CDR3 loop reads CASSPQVGTGTLYGFTF.

As to this clonotype: As the CDR3 is not closed by the conserved phenylalanine or tryptophan, this likely results from a read error. The chain combines TRBV12-3 or TRBV12-4 with TRBJ2-1; no clear D gene. V lost 4 bases and J lost 10, with 14 bases in between. There are 13 residues in the CDR3. CDR3: CASSSPSALEQFL. CDR3 bases: TGTGCCAGCAGTTCCCCATCAGCGTTGGAGCAGTTCCTC.

V usage is TRBV6-5 and J usage is TRBJ1-1; D is ambiguous. Germline V gene sequence: CDR1 MNHEY, CDR2 SVGAGI. CDR3 length: 14 amino acids. V dropped 6 bases and J dropped 2 bases, with 13 bases sitting between them. The DNA of the CDR3 is TGTGCCAGCAGGCAGCAGAGGGCTAACACTGAAGCTTTCTTT. As protein: CASRQQRANTEAFF.